Listed below are T cell receptor beta chains from one sample, sequenced in a study of T cells in Graves' hyperthyroidism and ophthalmopathy. TCRdb re-called the multiplex PCR reads with MiXCR, one entry per CDR3 protein. Here the sample spans 85,000 to 110,000 distinct CDR3 sequences, around 50% being singletons. Material: blood. The receptors shown here come from a man aged 35 to 55 with Graves' hyperthyroidism. Each CDR3 is given with its conserved first and last residue. The D gene is left open where the match is weak. Expanded clones get a size class; other rows say once, few or many, or leave the size out.

clone_size	d_call	v_call	j_call	cdr3_nt	cdr3_aa
.	.	TRBV7-3	TRBJ2-3	TGTGCCAGCAGCTTACCTGGCGCGGGCACAGACACGCAGTATTTT	CASSLPGAGTDTQYF
many	.	TRBV10-2	TRBJ1-5	TGCGCCAGCGGAAGGGTTGTGAATCAGCCCCAGCATTTT	CASGRVVNQPQHF
.	.	TRBV28	TRBJ1-1	TGTGCCAGCAGTCCGAACAAACAGGGATGGAACACTGAAGCTTTCTTT	CASSPNKQGWNTEAFF
.	.	TRBV7-2	TRBJ1-2	TGTGCCAGCAGCTCAAAACTAGCGGGCAGCTATGGCTACACCTTC	CASSSKLAGSYGYTF
.	.	TRBV3-1	TRBJ2-5	TGTGCCAGCAGCCACATAGCGGTTAAGGGGCAAGAGACCCAGTACTTC	CASSHIAVKGQETQYF
many	TRBD1	TRBV2	TRBJ1-5	TGTGCCAGCACCGGGACAGTTAATAGCAATCAGCCCCAGCATTTT	CASTGTVNSNQPQHF
many	TRBD2	TRBV6-5	TRBJ2-1	TGTGCCAGCAGTCCCGGGACTAGCGACTACAATGAGCAGTTCTTC	CASSPGTSDYNEQFF
.	.	TRBV10-1	TRBJ1-1	TGCGCCAGCAGTGAGTCTGGGGGGTGGGACACTGAAGCTTTCTTT	CASSESGGWDTEAFF
.	.	TRBV4-1	TRBJ1-1	TGCGCCGGCAGCTTAGGAGCGCGCATGAACACTGAAGCTTTCTTT	CAGSLGARMNTEAFF
.	.	TRBV5-6	TRBJ2-7	TGCGCCAGCAGCACTCGACGGGCCGTGGAGTACTTC	CASSTRRAVEYF
many	.	TRBV15	TRBJ1-1	TGTGCCACCAAACCAGGAAATCGGGACACTGAAGCTTTCTTT	CATKPGNRDTEAFF
.	.	TRBV7-8	TRBJ1-5	TGTGCCAGCAGCGAAGGACTAGCGGGAGTCTACGAGCATTTT	CASSEGLAGVYEHF
once	.	TRBV29-1	TRBJ2-7	TGCAGCTTGGAACAAGCCTACGAGCAGTACTTC	CSLEQAYEQYF
.	TRBD1	TRBV7-3	TRBJ2-7	TGCGCCAACAGCTTAAGGGGGCAGGGGGTGGTCTACGAGCAGTACTTC	CANSLRGQGVVYEQYF
many	TRBD2	TRBV7-2	TRBJ2-7	TGTGCCAGCAGCGGACGGGAGGGACCCTACGAGCAGTACTTC	CASSGREGPYEQYF
.	.	TRBV29-1	TRBJ1-1	TGCAGCGGTGTTCGAGGGGTTAACACTGAAGCGTTCTTT	CSGVRGVNTEAFF
.	.	TRBV7-7	TRBJ2-3	TGTGCTAGCAGCCCAGGGGCCCCAGATACGCAGTATTTT	CASSPGAPDTQYF
.	.	TRBV29-1	TRBJ2-1	TGCAGCGCCAGCAGTCCTCTTGATGCCTCCTACAATGAGCAGTTCTTC	CSASSPLDASYNEQFF
.	TRBD1	TRBV10-3	TRBJ2-1	TGTGCCATCAGTGAGGGACAGGGGCATGCCTACAATGAGCAGTTCTTC	CAISEGQGHAYNEQFF
many	.	TRBV9	TRBJ2-2	TGTGCCAGCAGCGTAGGTGGGCCCGGGGAGCTGTTTTTT	CASSVGGPGELFF